This TCR beta chain was recorded in a study of T cells in Graves' hyperthyroidism and ophthalmopathy. The PBMCs had their origin in around 10 ml of fresh peripheral blood. The CDR3 runs 14 residues. The V end lost 1 base, the J end lost 6 bases, and 10 bases lay between the germline ends. The germline V gene has CDR1 MNHNS and CDR2 SASEGT. Using RNA transcripts as the source, TCR beta CDR3 regions were amplified. Primed by the HTBI set, a first-round RT-PCR was run on the TCR CDR3. One entry per CDR3 protein results from TCRdb running MiXCR on the multiplex PCR reads. The top ten hold 7.7% of the sample, which has around 450,000 distinct CDR3 sequences, approximately 14% seen once. This clonotype was detected ten times or more.

The sequence came from a young woman with Graves' hyperthyroidism. This rearrangement joins TRBV6-1 to TRBJ1-5; D remains ambiguous. Input material: blood. The CDR3 loop is CASSEGAPSQPQHF. The CDR3 DNA sequence: TGTGCCAGCAGTGAAGGAGCTCCCAGTCAGCCCCAGCATTTT.